This T cell receptor (beta chain) was profiled in a study of T cell changes during pregnancy in multiple sclerosis. Trimming cost V 4 bases and J 2 bases, with 9 bases left between them. Germline CDR1 is MDHEN and CDR2 is SYDVKM. The CDR3 extends over 13 amino acids. Clones were read by immunoSEQ multiplex PCR, and TCRdb kept only the in-frame ones, dropping some. The repertoire includes about 100,000 clones, about nine tenths of them detected once, and roughly 3% sits in the top ten. Sample: peripheral blood, taken in the second trimester of pregnancy. The source is a female donor with multiple sclerosis, enrolled in a pregnancy study. This chain connects TRBV28 to TRBJ2-7; D call uncertain. CDR3 sequence: CASSSIRAYEQYF. The CDR3 DNA follows: TGTGCCAGCAGTTCAATACGAGCCTACGAGCAGTACTTC.